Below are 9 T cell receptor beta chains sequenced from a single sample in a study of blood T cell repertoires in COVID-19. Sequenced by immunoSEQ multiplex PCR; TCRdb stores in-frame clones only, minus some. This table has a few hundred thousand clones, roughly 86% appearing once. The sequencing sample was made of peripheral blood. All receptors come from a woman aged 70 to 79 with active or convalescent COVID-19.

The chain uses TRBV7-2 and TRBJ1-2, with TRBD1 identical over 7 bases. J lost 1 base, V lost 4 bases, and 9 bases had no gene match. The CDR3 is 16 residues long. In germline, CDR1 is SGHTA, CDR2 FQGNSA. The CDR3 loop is CASSSSPGQLNYGYTF. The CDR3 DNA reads TGTGCCAGCAGCTCCTCTCCGGGACAGCTTAACTATGGCTACACCTTC.

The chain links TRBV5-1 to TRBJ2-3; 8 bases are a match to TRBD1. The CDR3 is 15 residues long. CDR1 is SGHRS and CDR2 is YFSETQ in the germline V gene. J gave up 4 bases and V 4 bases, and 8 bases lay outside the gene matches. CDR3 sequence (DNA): TGCGCCAGCAGCCCCCCGGACAGGGTCGCAGATACGCAGTATTTT. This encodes CASSPPDRVADTQYF.

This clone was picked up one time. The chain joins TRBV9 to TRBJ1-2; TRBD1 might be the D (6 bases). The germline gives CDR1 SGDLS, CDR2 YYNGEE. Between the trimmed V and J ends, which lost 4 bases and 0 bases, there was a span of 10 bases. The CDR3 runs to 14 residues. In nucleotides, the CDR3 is TGTGCCAGCAGCAAGGGGGTAGCTAACTATGGCTACACCTTC. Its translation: CASSKGVANYGYTF.

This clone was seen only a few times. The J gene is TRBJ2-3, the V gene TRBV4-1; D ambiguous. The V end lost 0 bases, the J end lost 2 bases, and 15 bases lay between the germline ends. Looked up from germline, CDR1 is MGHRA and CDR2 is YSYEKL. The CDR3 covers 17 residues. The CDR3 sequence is CASSQDPPGSTTDTQYF. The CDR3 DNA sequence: TGCGCCAGCAGCCAAGATCCCCCAGGTAGTACCACAGATACGCAGTATTTT.

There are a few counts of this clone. CDR3 amino acids: CASKTPGGNMSPLHF. The CDR3 DNA reads as TGTGCCAGCAAGACGCCCGGCGGCAATATGTCACCCCTCCACTTT. The chain joins TRBV2 to TRBJ1-6; no definite D call. The CDR3 contains 15 residues. With 7 bases removed from V and 10 bases from J, the gap between germline ends came to 20 bases. CDR1 is SNHLY and CDR2 is FYNNEI in the germline V gene. Variable domain in full (rest from reference TRBV2 and TRBJ1-6): EPEVTQTPSHQVTQMGQEVILRCVPISNHLYFYWYRQILGQKVEFLVSFYNNEISEKSEIFDDQFSVERPDGSNFTLKIRSTKLEDSAMYFCASKTPGGNMSPLHFGNGTRLTVT.

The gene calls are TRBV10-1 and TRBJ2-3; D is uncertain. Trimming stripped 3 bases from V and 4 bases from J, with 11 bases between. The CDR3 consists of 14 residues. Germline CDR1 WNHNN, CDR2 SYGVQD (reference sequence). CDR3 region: CASSDLQFADTQYF. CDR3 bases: TGCGCCAGCAGTGATCTACAGTTTGCAGATACGCAGTATTTT.

The CDR3 region has the DNA TGTGCCAGCAGCCAAGATCGGGGGGTGGGGAACACTGAAGCTTTCTTT. Translating gives CASSQDRGVGNTEAFF. The rearrangement links TRBV3-1 (or the pseudogene TRBV3-2) to TRBJ1-1; TRBD1 might be the D (5 bases). The germline V gene has CDR1 LGHDT and CDR2 YNNKEL (reference sequence). The CDR3 covers 16 residues. With 0 bases removed from V and 1 base from J, the gap between germline ends came to 12 bases.

The CDR3 region has the DNA TGTGCCAGCAGCGCTCGGGAGCCTAAAAGGGGAGACGCGGTGGTCGGGGCTTTCTTT. Protein sequence: CASSAREPKRGDAVVGAFF. The rearrangement links TRBV9 to TRBJ1-1; maybe TRBD1 (5 bases). V lost 3 bases and J lost 11, with 35 bases in between. Germline V gene lookup returns CDR1 SGDLS and CDR2 YYNGEE. This CDR3 is 19 amino acids long.

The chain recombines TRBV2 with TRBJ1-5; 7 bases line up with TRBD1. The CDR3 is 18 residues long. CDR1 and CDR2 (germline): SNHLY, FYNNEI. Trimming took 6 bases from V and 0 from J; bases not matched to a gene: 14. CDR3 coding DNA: TGTGCCAGCAGCCTTAGACAGGGAGGAGTTCATAGCAATCAGCCCCAGCATTTT. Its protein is CASSLRQGGVHSNQPQHF.